These 22 T cell receptor beta chains were all obtained from the same sample, sequenced in a study of T cell repertoires in cytomegalovirus infection. Their cognate antigens are unknown. One entry per CDR3 protein results from TCRdb running MiXCR on the reads. The table lists 900,000 to 950,000 distinct CDR3 sequences, approximately 33% of them singletons. The starting material was cultured CD8+ T cells from PBMCs, obtained from culture after CMV antigen stimulation. These receptors originate from a human donor in good health (CMV status not recorded). Some clones in this sample may be carry-over from other donors' samples.

At least ten counts were recorded for this clonotype. The J gene is TRBJ2-5, the V gene TRBV7-9; 7 bases match TRBD2. The CDR3 contains 15 residues. The ends lost 5 bases at V and 5 bases at J; junction bases unmatched: 11. Germline CDR1 is SEHNR and CDR2 is FQNEAQ (reference sequence). The CDR3 reads CASSARLAERETQYF. The CDR3 DNA reads as TGTGCCAGCAGCGCCCGACTAGCTGAAAGGGAGACCCAGTACTTC.

The chain links TRBV30 to TRBJ2-7, with D tentatively TRBD1 (7 bases). The germline CDR1 and CDR2 sequences are GTSNPN and SVGIG (reference sequence). The germline V and J ends were trimmed by 4 bases and 4 bases, with 17 bases remaining between them. CDR3 size: 14 residues. DNA for the CDR3: TGTGCCTGGACTGACAGGGAGGACCGGTACGAGCAGTACTTC. Translation gives CAWTDREDRYEQYF.

The J gene is TRBJ2-7, the V gene TRBV12-3 or TRBV12-4; the match to TRBD1 covers 7 bases. The CDR3 length is 16 residues. Trimming took 3 bases from V and 1 from J; bases not matched to a gene: 9. CDR3 sequence: CASSLFGTEKSYEQYF. CDR3 bases: TGTGCCAGCAGTTTGTTCGGGACAGAAAAATCCTACGAGCAGTACTTC.

This clonotype was seen a few times. The chain employs TRBV4-3 and TRBJ1-1, with D unresolved. The V end was cut by 0 bases, the J end by 5 bases, with 10 bases between. CDR3 length: 14 amino acids. The germline V gene encodes CDR1 LGHNA and CDR2 YSLEER. The CDR3 DNA reads TGCGCCAGCAGCCAAGATCTCCGGGGAACTGAAGCTTTCTTT. Protein: CASSQDLRGTEAFF.

This chain uses TRBV28 with TRBJ1-1; 9 nucleotides line up with TRBD1. The CDR3 is made up of 13 amino acids. V lost 3 bases to trimming and J lost 10 bases; unmatched junction nucleotides: 6. Germline CDR1 MDHEN, CDR2 SYDVKM. CDR3 nucleotide sequence: TGTGCCAGCAGTTTGGACAGGGGTTTTCTAGCTTTCTTT. It translates to CASSLDRGFLAFF.

This clonotype appeared a few times. J is TRBJ1-4 and V is TRBV25-1, with D hard to call. The CDR3 has 9 residues. CDR1 and CDR2 from the germline V gene are MGHDK and SYGVNS. Deletions cut 10 bases from V and 10 bases from J, with 7 bases between. The CDR3 spells CATPGKLFF. CDR3 in DNA: TGTGCCACCCCAGGAAAACTGTTTTTT.

The rearrangement links TRBV4-3 to TRBJ1-4; TRBD1 might be the D (6 bases). V gave up 4 bases and J gave up 5 bases, with 14 bases separating them. The CDR3 is made up of 15 amino acids. Germline loops: CDR1 LGHNA, CDR2 YSLEER. The CDR3: CASSRRGGRNEKLFF. The DNA for the CDR3 is TGCGCCAGCAGCCGCCGAGGGGGTAGGAATGAAAAACTGTTTTTT.

The chain has TRBV6-6 and TRBJ1-1, with D perhaps matching TRBD1 (5 bases). Per the germline V gene, CDR1 is MNHNY and CDR2 is SVGAGI (reference sequence). CDR3 length: 15 residues. Between the trimmed V and J ends, which lost 9 bases and 0 bases, there was a span of 17 bases. CDR3 loop: CASLRGAGLNTEAFF. The CDR3 nucleotides are TGTGCCAGTCTCCGAGGGGCAGGGTTGAACACTGAAGCTTTCTTT.

This clonotype appeared many times. J is TRBJ1-5 and V is TRBV28; D might be TRBD1 (5 bases). Trimming removed 6 bases at V and 3 bases at J, with 12 bases between. There are 14 residues in the CDR3. The germline CDR1 and CDR2 sequences are MDHEN and SYDVKM. The DNA for the CDR3 is TGTGCCAGCAGGCCAACAGGAGACAATCAGCCCCAGCATTTT. This codes for CASRPTGDNQPQHF.

A single count supports this clonotype. The J gene is TRBJ1-2, the V gene TRBV29-1, with 7 bases aligning to TRBD1. In germline, CDR1 is SQVTM, CDR2 ANQGSEA. This CDR3 spans 13 amino acids. Trimming took 4 bases from V and 2 from J; bases not matched to a gene: 4. CDR3 region: CSVGEQGNYGYTF. The CDR3 DNA sequence: TGCAGCGTTGGGGAACAGGGGAACTATGGCTACACCTTC.

The gene calls are TRBV10-2 and TRBJ2-7; 11 nucleotides agree with TRBD2. Unmatched junction bases numbered 6, after V lost 2 bases and J lost 9 bases. CDR1 and CDR2 (germline): WSHSY, SAAADI. The CDR3 has 14 amino acids. The CDR3 DNA sequence: TGCGCCAGCAGTGAGGCTAGCGGGGGGCTGTGGCAGTACTTC. Protein product: CASSEASGGLWQYF.

This clonotype was seen repeatedly, ten times or more. The gene calls are TRBV7-2 and TRBJ1-5, with 8 nucleotides matching TRBD1. The germline gives CDR1 SGHTA, CDR2 FQGNSA. The trim removed 3 bases at V and 6 bases at J, leaving 10 bases unmatched. CDR3 length: 16 residues. In DNA, the CDR3 is TGTGCCAGCAGCTTTAGGACAGGGTCTCTGGGTCAGCCCCAGCATTTT. Residues: CASSFRTGSLGQPQHF. The variable domain in full, with the rest retrieved from reference TRBV7-2 and TRBJ1-5, is GAGVSQSPSNKVTEKGKDVELRCDPISGHTALYWYRQSLGQGLEFLIYFQGNSAPDKSGLPSDRFSAERTGGSVSTLTIQRTQQEDSAVYLCASSFRTGSLGQPQHFGDGTRLSIL.

V usage is TRBV20-1 and J usage is TRBJ2-3; D is unclear. V lost 6 bases and J lost 0, with 7 bases in between. The CDR3 consists of 12 residues. Germline CDR1 and CDR2: DFQATT and SNEGSKA (reference sequence). Here the CDR3 reads CSAPISTDTQYF. The DNA for the CDR3 is TGCAGTGCACCCATCAGCACAGATACGCAGTATTTT.

This clonotype was picked up a small number of times. This chain links TRBV2 with TRBJ2-7; D not resolved. Germline V CDR1 and CDR2: SNHLY, FYNNEI. Trimming left V 7 bases short and J 0 bases short, with 7 bases between. This CDR3 contains 12 residues. The DNA for the CDR3 is TGTGCCAGCATCCGGGCCTCCTACGAGCAGTACTTC. Protein product: CASIRASYEQYF.

This clonotype was seen a few times. This chain uses TRBV24-1 with TRBJ2-7, with a weak D call TRBD1 (6 bases). CDR1 and CDR2 (germline): KGHDR, SFDVKD. The germline V and J ends were trimmed by 4 bases and 9 bases, with 18 bases remaining between them. The CDR3 is 14 residues long. CDR3 nucleotides: TGTGCCACCAGTGACCCGGACAGTTCCCAGGGGCAGTACTTC. Translating gives CATSDPDSSQGQYF.

This chain joins TRBV12-5 and TRBJ2-2; D is unresolved. Germline assignment: CDR1 LGHNT and CDR2 FRNRAP. CDR3 length: 16 amino acids. Trimming stripped 5 bases from V and 0 bases from J, with 13 bases between. CDR3 amino acids: CASGPPGLANTGELFF. The CDR3 region has the DNA TGTGCTAGTGGTCCCCCGGGCCTCGCGAACACCGGGGAGCTGTTTTTT.

This clonotype was counted a few times. J is TRBJ2-4 and V is TRBV7-9; 9 bases match TRBD1. Per germline, CDR1 SEHNR and CDR2 FQNEAQ (reference sequence). The CDR3 contains 14 residues. Germline trimming cut 4 bases from V and 6 bases from J; bases unmatched to any gene: 4. The CDR3 region has the DNA TGTGCCAGCAGCTCCGGACAGGGGCTAAACATTCAGTACTTC. Its translation is CASSSGQGLNIQYF.

This clonotype was picked up a small number of times. The chain has TRBV7-2 and TRBJ2-2; D is possibly TRBD1 (6 bases). Per germline, CDR1 SGHTA and CDR2 FQGNSA. The CDR3 loop spans 13 amino acids. Deletions cut 8 bases from V and 1 base from J, with 8 bases between. CDR3 loop: CASLGGNTGELFF. The CDR3 DNA follows: TGTGCCAGCCTAGGGGGGAACACCGGGGAGCTGTTTTTT.

The chain combines TRBV7-9 with TRBJ1-3; tentative D call: TRBD1 (5 bases). The CDR3 runs to 19 residues. Deletions cut 5 bases from V and 3 bases from J, with 26 bases between. The germline gives CDR1 SEHNR, CDR2 FQNEAQ (reference sequence). CDR3 protein: CASSPHGTARFRVGNTIYF. The CDR3 nucleotides read TGTGCCAGCAGCCCCCACGGGACCGCCAGATTTAGAGTTGGAAACACCATATATTTT.

The chain has TRBV5-1 and TRBJ1-1; 7 bases line up with TRBD1. This CDR3 spans 15 amino acids. CDR1 and CDR2 from the germline V gene are SGHRS and YFSETQ. V lost 5 bases and J lost 1; bases outside the gene matches: 8. The CDR3 bases are TGCGCCAGCAGTCCCGGACAGGACCCGAACACTGAAGCTTTCTTT. Translating it yields CASSPGQDPNTEAFF.

This clonotype was picked up one time. The V call is TRBV7-9, the J call TRBJ2-3, with D possibly TRBD2 on 6 matching bases. The germline gives CDR1 SEHNR, CDR2 FQNEAQ (reference sequence). The CDR3 runs to 15 residues. V lost 1 base and J 4 bases, leaving 12 bases between the germline ends. In DNA form, the CDR3 reads TGTGCCAGCAGCTTAGAGGGCGGGGAGTCAGATACGCAGTATTTT. Translating gives CASSLEGGESDTQYF.

This clonotype was seen many times. The chain uses TRBV10-3 and TRBJ2-1; 8 nucleotides agree with TRBD1. This CDR3 region has 15 residues. The germline gives CDR1 ENHRY, CDR2 SYGVKD. The junction had 6 bases not matched to a gene; V was cut back by 5 bases and J by 3 bases. The CDR3 protein is CAISLHTGGYNEQFF. The CDR3 DNA sequence: TGTGCCATCAGTCTACATACAGGGGGCTACAATGAGCAGTTCTTC.